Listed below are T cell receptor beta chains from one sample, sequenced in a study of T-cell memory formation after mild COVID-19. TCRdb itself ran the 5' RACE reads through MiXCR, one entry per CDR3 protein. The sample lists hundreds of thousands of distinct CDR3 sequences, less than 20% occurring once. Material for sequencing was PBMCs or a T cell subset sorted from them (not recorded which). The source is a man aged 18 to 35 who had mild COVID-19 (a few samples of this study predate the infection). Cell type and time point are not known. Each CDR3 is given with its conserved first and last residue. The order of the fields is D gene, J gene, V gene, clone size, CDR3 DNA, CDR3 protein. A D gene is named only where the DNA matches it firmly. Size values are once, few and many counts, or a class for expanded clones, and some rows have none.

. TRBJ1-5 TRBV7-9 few TGTGCCAGCAGCTCCACCGGGGGTCAGCCCCAGCATTTT CASSSTGGQPQHF
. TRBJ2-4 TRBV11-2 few TGTGCCAGCAGCTACGATCTAGCCAAAAACATTCAGTACTTC CASSYDLAKNIQYF
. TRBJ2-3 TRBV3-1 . TGTGCCAGCAGCCACGGGCGAGGGGCGCAGTATTTT CASSHGRGAQYF
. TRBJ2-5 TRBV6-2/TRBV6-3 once TGTGCCAGCAGTTACCAGGGGTTCGGTACTGACTTC CASSYQGFGTDF
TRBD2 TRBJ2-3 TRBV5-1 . TGCGCCAGCAGCTTTGAAGCGGGGGGAGGTACGCAGTATTTT CASSFEAGGGTQYF
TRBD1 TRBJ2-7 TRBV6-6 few TGTGCCAGCAGGGACAGGGGGCAACGCGAGCAGTACTTC CASRDRGQREQYF
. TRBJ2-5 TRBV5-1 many TGCGCCAGCAGCTTGATGACGGGACAAGAGACCCAGTACTTC CASSLMTGQETQYF
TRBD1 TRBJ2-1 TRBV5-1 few TGCGCCAGCAGCTTGGACGGGCTAGGGGGCGATGAGCAGTTCTTC CASSLDGLGGDEQFF
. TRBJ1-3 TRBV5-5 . TGTGCCAGCAGCTTGGTGGACTTCGGAAACACCATATATTTT CASSLVDFGNTIYF
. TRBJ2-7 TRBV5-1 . TGCGCCAGCAGCTTGGAGGTGGGAGCGTACGAGCAGTACTTC CASSLEVGAYEQYF
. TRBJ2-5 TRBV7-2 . TGTGCCAGCACATCTTCGGGGCAGGGGACCCAGTACTTC CASTSSGQGTQYF
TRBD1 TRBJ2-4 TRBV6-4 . TGTGCCAGCAGTGACAGTCTGGACAGGGTTAATTTAGTCAAAAACATTCAGTACTTC CASSDSLDRVNLVKNIQYF
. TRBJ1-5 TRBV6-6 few TGTGCCAGCAGAAAAAAAGGGGGAGACGGTCAGCCCCAGCATTTT CASRKKGGDGQPQHF
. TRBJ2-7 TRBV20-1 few TGCAGTGCTAGATCGGCTGGAACCTACGAGCAGTACTTC CSARSAGTYEQYF
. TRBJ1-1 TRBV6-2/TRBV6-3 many TGTGCCAGTCTACAGGAGCCGAACACTGAAGCTTTCTTT CASLQEPNTEAFF
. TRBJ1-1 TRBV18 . TGTGCCAGGCCGCCACCGAACACTGAAGCTTTCTTT CARPPPNTEAFF
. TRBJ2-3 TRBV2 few TGTGCCAGCAAGCGGCAGGTCACAGATACGCAGTATTTT CASKRQVTDTQYF
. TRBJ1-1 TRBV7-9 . TGTGCCAGCCTAAAAACGGCTAACACTGAAGCTTTCTTT CASLKTANTEAFF
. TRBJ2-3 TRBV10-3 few TGTGCCATCAGTGAAGGAACAGATACGCAGTATTTT CAISEGTDTQYF
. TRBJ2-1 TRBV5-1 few TGCGCCAGCAGCTTGGGGGTCAGCCCTCAGGGCACTGAGCAGTTCTTC CASSLGVSPQGTEQFF
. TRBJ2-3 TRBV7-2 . TGTGCCAGCAGCTTAGAGGGCCCGAGCACAGATACGCAGTATTTT CASSLEGPSTDTQYF
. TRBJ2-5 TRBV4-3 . TGCGCCAGCAGCCAAGTTGCGGGGCGGATGGGCCAAGAGACCCAGTACTTC CASSQVAGRMGQETQYF
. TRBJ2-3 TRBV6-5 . TGTGCCAGCAGTTACCTCGGAGGGTCAGATACGCAGTATTTT CASSYLGGSDTQYF
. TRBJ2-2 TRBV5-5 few TGTGCCAGCAGCTTAGCGGAGGGCACCGGGGAGCTGTTTTTT CASSLAEGTGELFF
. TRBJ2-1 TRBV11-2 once TGTGCCAGCAGCTTAGATATTTACGGTGGGGAATTTAGTGAGCAGTTCTTC CASSLDIYGGEFSEQFF
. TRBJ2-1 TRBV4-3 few TGCGCCAGCAGCCACGGAATAATAAATGAGCAGTTCTTC CASSHGIINEQFF
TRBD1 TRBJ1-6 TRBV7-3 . TGTGCCAGCAACCGAAACAGGGGTATGCGGAATTCACCCCTCCACTTT CASNRNRGMRNSPLHF
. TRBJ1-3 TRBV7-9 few TGTGCCAGCAGCGTCAGGGGACGGGACACCATATATTTT CASSVRGRDTIYF
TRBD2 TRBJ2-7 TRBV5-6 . TGTGCCAGCAGTCCCCGGGGGGTCGGGGAGCAGTACTTC CASSPRGVGEQYF
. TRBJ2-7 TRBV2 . TGTGCCAGCAGTGAACAGGGGATGTCCTACGAGCAGTACTTC CASSEQGMSYEQYF
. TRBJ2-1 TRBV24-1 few TGTGCCACCAGTGATTTATCCGGGCGCGAGCAGTTCTTC CATSDLSGREQFF
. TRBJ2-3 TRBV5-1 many TGCGCCAGCAGCAGCGAGGGCGCAGATACGCAGTATTTT CASSSEGADTQYF
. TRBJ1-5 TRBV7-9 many TGTGCCAGCAGCCCTCTCCAGGGAGATCAGCCCCAGCATTTT CASSPLQGDQPQHF
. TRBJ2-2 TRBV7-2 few TGTGCCAGCAGACACAACATGAATCGGCATTCCGGGGAGCTGTTTTTT CASRHNMNRHSGELFF
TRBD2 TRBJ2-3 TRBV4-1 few TGCGCCAGCAGCCACCGAACTAGCGGGGGGACAATCACAGATACGCAGTATTTT CASSHRTSGGTITDTQYF
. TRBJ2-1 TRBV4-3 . TGCGCCAGCAGCCAAAGCCCCATGGCGGGGCAGTTCTTC CASSQSPMAGQFF
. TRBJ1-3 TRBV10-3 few TGTGCCATCAGTGAGTCCTTCAGTACTGGAAACACCATATATTTT CAISESFSTGNTIYF
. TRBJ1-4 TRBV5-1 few TGCGCCAGCAGCTCGCTCATCGGGGGCTCGCTAGAAAAACTGTTTTTT CASSSLIGGSLEKLFF
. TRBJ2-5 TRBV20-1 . TGCAGTGCTAGAGACCTAGAATTGGGGACCCAGTACTTC CSARDLELGTQYF
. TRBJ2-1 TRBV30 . TGTGCCTGGAGCGGGGGGCTTGGCAATGAGCAGTTCTTC CAWSGGLGNEQFF
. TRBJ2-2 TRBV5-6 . TGTGCCAGCAGCTTGCTTGGACAGAATGAACTTACCGGGGAGCTGTTTTTT CASSLLGQNELTGELFF